These T cell receptor beta chains were read from a single sample in a study of PD-L1 blockade in urothelial cancer. Sequencing used immunoSEQ multiplex PCR; TCRdb keeps in-frame clones, though not all of them. The repertoire includes about 69,000 clones, less than 90% of them detected once, and 3.4% sits in the top ten. Sequences were derived from PBMCs, sampled around atezolizumab (anti-PD-L1) treatment. All receptors derive from a man between 60 and 75 years old with urothelial cancer. The CDR3 runs from the conserved cysteine through the conserved F or W. D genes are given only for firm matches. Clone size is not always given. Where it is, it says once, few, many or a class for expanded clones.

clone size: NA; D gene: TRBD1; J gene: TRBJ2-1; CDR3 length: 12; V gene: TRBV28; CDR3 DNA: TGTGCCAGCAGTCCTTGGACAGGGAGGCAGTTCTTC; CDR3 protein: CASSPWTGRQFF
clone size: NA; D gene: TRBD2; J gene: TRBJ2-1; CDR3 length: 18; V gene: TRBV9; CDR3 DNA: TGTGCCAGCAGCCCTCCGGGGGCTAGCGGGCTCTCCTACAATGAGCAGTTCTTC; CDR3 protein: CASSPPGASGLSYNEQFF
clone size: NA; D gene: TRBD1; J gene: TRBJ1-2; CDR3 length: 14; V gene: TRBV4-1; CDR3 DNA: TGCGCCAGCAGCCAGGGACAGCGAGACTATGGCTACACCTTC; CDR3 protein: CASSQGQRDYGYTF
clone size: NA; D gene: TRBD1; J gene: TRBJ2-3; CDR3 length: 16; V gene: TRBV11-3; CDR3 DNA: TGTGCCAGCAGCTTCAGCCCGGGACAGGGGGCAGATACGCAGTATTTT; CDR3 protein: CASSFSPGQGADTQYF
clone size: NA; D gene: TRBD2; J gene: TRBJ2-3; CDR3 length: 20; V gene: TRBV7-8; CDR3 DNA: TGTGCCAGCAGCTTAAAACCCGCGGGGGGGCGGGAGGCCCGCACAGATACGCAGTATTTT; CDR3 protein: CASSLKPAGGREARTDTQYF
clone size: NA; D gene: TRBD1; J gene: TRBJ2-7; CDR3 length: 15; V gene: TRBV5-1; CDR3 DNA: TGCGCCAGCAGCCCGACGACAGGGGGTCCTAACGAGCAGTACTTC; CDR3 protein: CASSPTTGGPNEQYF
clone size: NA; D gene: NA; J gene: TRBJ2-5; CDR3 length: 13; V gene: TRBV19; CDR3 DNA: TGTGCCAGTAGTATACAGCCGGGGGAGACCCAGTACTTC; CDR3 protein: CASSIQPGETQYF
clone size: NA; D gene: TRBD2; J gene: TRBJ2-5; CDR3 length: 12; V gene: TRBV7-2; CDR3 DNA: TGTGCCAGCAGCTCGTCCAGACGGGGGGAGTACTTC; CDR3 protein: CASSSSRRGEYF
clone size: many; D gene: NA; J gene: TRBJ2-7; CDR3 length: 14; V gene: TRBV19; CDR3 DNA: TGTGCCAGTAGTATCAAGGGACTGGGAGGCGAGCAGTACTTC; CDR3 protein: CASSIKGLGGEQYF
clone size: NA; D gene: TRBD1; J gene: TRBJ1-2; CDR3 length: 13; V gene: TRBV19; CDR3 DNA: TGTGCCAGTAGCGACAGGGGAGACTATGGCTACACCTTC; CDR3 protein: CASSDRGDYGYTF
clone size: NA; D gene: TRBD1; J gene: TRBJ1-1; CDR3 length: 15; V gene: TRBV10-1; CDR3 DNA: TGCGCCAGCAGTGATCGACAGGGGGCGTTTTCTGAAGCTTTCTTT; CDR3 protein: CASSDRQGAFSEAFF
clone size: NA; D gene: NA; J gene: TRBJ1-1; CDR3 length: 13; V gene: TRBV10-3; CDR3 DNA: TGTGCCATCAAACCGACAGAGAGCACTGAAGCTTTCTTT; CDR3 protein: CAIKPTESTEAFF
clone size: NA; D gene: TRBD1; J gene: TRBJ1-5; CDR3 length: 15; V gene: TRBV28; CDR3 DNA: TGTGCCAGCAGTTTAGGGGACAGGGACAATCAGCCCCAGCATTTT; CDR3 protein: CASSLGDRDNQPQHF
clone size: NA; D gene: NA; J gene: TRBJ2-7; CDR3 length: 15; V gene: TRBV5-5; CDR3 DNA: TGTGCCAGCAGCTTAGTGCAGGGGATATTCTACGAGCAGTACTTC; CDR3 protein: CASSLVQGIFYEQYF
clone size: NA; D gene: NA; J gene: TRBJ1-2; CDR3 length: 13; V gene: TRBV30; CDR3 DNA: TGTGCCTGGAGTGTACGCCAGGGTCGTGGCTACACCTTC; CDR3 protein: CAWSVRQGRGYTF
clone size: NA; D gene: TRBD1; J gene: TRBJ1-2; CDR3 length: 16; V gene: TRBV7-6; CDR3 DNA: TGTGCCAGCAGTCCAGGACAGGGCCAAAGCTTTTATGGCTACACCTTC; CDR3 protein: CASSPGQGQSFYGYTF
clone size: NA; D gene: TRBD2; J gene: TRBJ2-5; CDR3 length: 15; V gene: TRBV5-1; CDR3 DNA: TGCGCCAGCGGAACTAGCGGGGGTCCCGGGGAGACCCAGTACTTC; CDR3 protein: CASGTSGGPGETQYF
clone size: NA; D gene: NA; J gene: TRBJ2-7; CDR3 length: 12; V gene: TRBV11-2; CDR3 DNA: TGTGCCAGCAGCTTTACTGTCTACGAGCAGTACTTC; CDR3 protein: CASSFTVYEQYF
clone size: NA; D gene: TRBD1; J gene: TRBJ2-7; CDR3 length: 13; V gene: TRBV5-1; CDR3 DNA: TGCGCCACCAGACAGGGGGAAGGCTACGAGCAGTACTTC; CDR3 protein: CATRQGEGYEQYF
clone size: few; D gene: TRBD2; J gene: TRBJ2-2; CDR3 length: 15; V gene: TRBV19; CDR3 DNA: TGTGCCAGTAGACAGCGGGAGGTTGGCACCGGGGAGCTGTTTTTT; CDR3 protein: CASRQREVGTGELFF
clone size: once; D gene: NA; J gene: TRBJ1-2; CDR3 length: 12; V gene: TRBV19; CDR3 DNA: TGTGCCAGTACCCGTCTTAACTATGGCTACACCTTC; CDR3 protein: CASTRLNYGYTF
clone size: NA; D gene: NA; J gene: TRBJ1-1; CDR3 length: 13; V gene: TRBV2; CDR3 DNA: TGTGCCAGCACCCTGGGCCCGAACACTGAAGCTTTCTTT; CDR3 protein: CASTLGPNTEAFF
clone size: NA; D gene: TRBD2; J gene: TRBJ2-5; CDR3 length: 17; V gene: TRBV4-2; CDR3 DNA: TGTGCCAGCAGCCAAGTTACTAGCGGGGGTGTCCGGGAGACCCAGTACTTC; CDR3 protein: CASSQVTSGGVRETQYF
clone size: NA; D gene: TRBD2; J gene: TRBJ2-7; CDR3 length: 17; V gene: TRBV6-1; CDR3 DNA: TGTGCCAGCAGTGGTCCCCCTGGCTGGCGGGAGGATCCCGAGCAGTACTTC; CDR3 protein: CASSGPPGWREDPEQYF
clone size: NA; D gene: NA; J gene: TRBJ2-1; CDR3 length: 16; V gene: TRBV11-2; CDR3 DNA: TGTGCCAGCAGCTTATCAGCGGGTAACTCCTACAATGAGCAGTTCTTC; CDR3 protein: CASSLSAGNSYNEQFF
clone size: NA; D gene: NA; J gene: TRBJ1-5; CDR3 length: 13; V gene: TRBV19; CDR3 DNA: TGTGCCAGTAGTGACCTCAGGAATCAGCCCCAGCATTTT; CDR3 protein: CASSDLRNQPQHF
clone size: NA; D gene: NA; J gene: TRBJ1-2; CDR3 length: 15; V gene: TRBV5-1; CDR3 DNA: TGCGCCAGCAGCTTGGAGGGTCGTGGAGGGTCGGGCTACACCTTC; CDR3 protein: CASSLEGRGGSGYTF
clone size: NA; D gene: TRBD1; J gene: TRBJ2-1; CDR3 length: 16; V gene: TRBV4-3; CDR3 DNA: TGCGCCAGCAGCCAAGTGGGCAGGGGGCGGGAAAATGAGCAGTTCTTC; CDR3 protein: CASSQVGRGRENEQFF
clone size: NA; D gene: TRBD1; J gene: TRBJ1-1; CDR3 length: 15; V gene: TRBV9; CDR3 DNA: TGTGCCAGCAGCTACGAAGGACAGGGGGCCACTGAAGCTTTCTTT; CDR3 protein: CASSYEGQGATEAFF
clone size: NA; D gene: TRBD1; J gene: TRBJ1-2; CDR3 length: 15; V gene: TRBV27; CDR3 DNA: TGTGCCAGCAGCTCCCGACAGGGGTCGAACTATGGCTACACCTTC; CDR3 protein: CASSSRQGSNYGYTF